These 15 T cell receptor beta chains originate from one sample sequenced in a study of T cells in Graves' hyperthyroidism and ophthalmopathy. RNA transcripts yielded amplified TCR beta CDR3 regions. First-round RT-PCR with HTBI primers amplified the TCR CDR3 region. TCRdb ran MiXCR on the multiplex PCR reads and lists one entry per CDR3 protein. The sample records 300,000 to 450,000 distinct CDR3 sequences, roughly 15% being singletons. The sample taken for sequencing was blood. The source is a woman between 25 and 40 years old with Graves' ophthalmopathy.

The sample holds many counts of this clonotype. The rearrangement uses TRBV20-1 and TRBJ1-1, with D unclear. V lost 6 bases and J lost 2, with 28 bases in between. Germline V gene data show CDR1 as DFQATT and CDR2 as SNEGSKA (reference sequence). The CDR3 runs 18 residues. The CDR3 loop reads CSAESGPIEGWLNTEAFF. CDR3 coding DNA: TGCAGTGCGGAATCTGGACCGATAGAGGGATGGTTAAACACTGAAGCTTTCTTT.

This clonotype was detected many times. The V gene is TRBV5-1, the J gene TRBJ2-1; D is unresolved. This CDR3 has 13 residues. The germline CDR1 and CDR2 sequences are SGHRS and YFSETQ. V was trimmed by 3 bases and J by 6 bases, leaving 10 bases between them. The DNA of the CDR3 is TGCGCCAGCAGCTCGGTAATAGGCAATGAGCAGTTCTTC. Its translation: CASSSVIGNEQFF.

This clonotype has ten or more counts. The chain recombines TRBV10-3 with TRBJ2-3; a possible D gene is TRBD1 (5 bases). CDR1 and CDR2 (germline): ENHRY, SYGVKD. V was cut by 0 bases and J by 1 base, with 8 bases left in between. CDR3 length equals 15 residues. The CDR3 reads CAISESGAGTDTQYF. The CDR3 bases are TGTGCCATCAGTGAGTCAGGGGCCGGCACAGATACGCAGTATTTT.

The chain recombines TRBV6-6 with TRBJ2-6; no clear D gene. Germline V lookup: CDR1 MNHNY, CDR2 SVGAGI (reference sequence). The length of the CDR3 is 18 residues. The V end was cut by 2 bases, the J end by 1 base, with 15 bases between. The CDR3 here is CASSYLSQLRSGANVLTF. CDR3 bases: TGTGCCAGCAGTTACCTATCCCAACTTAGGTCTGGGGCCAACGTCCTGACTTTC.

There are many counts of this clonotype. The CDR3 region is CASSVSGGPAYEQYF. CDR3 DNA sequence: TGTGCCAGCAGCGTTAGCGGGGGGCCTGCCTACGAGCAGTACTTC. The chain has TRBV9 and TRBJ2-7, with 10 bases lining up with TRBD2. Looked up from germline, CDR1 is SGDLS and CDR2 is YYNGEE. The CDR3 loop spans 15 amino acids. The trim removed 2 bases at V and 2 bases at J, leaving 4 bases unmatched.

In this sample, this clonotype turned up many times. The chain carries TRBV2 and TRBJ1-1; D is unresolved. The germline CDR1 and CDR2 sequences are SNHLY and FYNNEI. The CDR3 consists of 12 residues. V dropped 4 bases and J dropped 5 bases, with 8 bases sitting between them. CDR3 in DNA: TGTGCCAGCAGTGGGTATAGGACTGAAGCTTTCTTT. Translating it yields CASSGYRTEAFF.

The chain uses TRBV5-8 and TRBJ2-3; no reliable D call. Germline-derived CDR1 and CDR2 are SGHTS and YDEGEE. Trimming took 0 bases from V and 4 from J, leaving 9 bases between them. The CDR3 is 14 amino acids. The CDR3 DNA reads as TGTGCCAGCAGCTTGGAGCACGGGTCAGATACGCAGTATTTT. Protein: CASSLEHGSDTQYF.

This clonotype was picked up many times. The chain combines TRBV2 with TRBJ1-1; no firm D call. The V gene's germline CDR1 is SNHLY and CDR2 FYNNEI. The CDR3 length is 14 residues. V was cut by 5 bases and J by 4 bases, with 14 bases left in between. CDR3 DNA: TGTGCCAGCAGTAAAGGGCGCAAGCCCACTGAAGCTTTCTTT. This encodes CASSKGRKPTEAFF.

At least ten counts were recorded for this clonotype. This chain connects TRBV20-1 to TRBJ1-1; unclear D gene. V gave up 3 bases and J gave up 5 bases, with 13 bases separating them. CDR1 and CDR2 from the germline V gene are DFQATT and SNEGSKA (reference sequence). CDR3 size: 13 residues. The CDR3 reads CSASDPRGTEAFF. The CDR3 DNA follows: TGCAGTGCTAGCGACCCCCGTGGGACTGAAGCTTTCTTT.

This clonotype has a count of ten or more. The chain employs TRBV5-8 and TRBJ1-2; no clear D gene. The CDR3 extends over 14 amino acids. V was trimmed by 4 bases and J by 0 bases, leaving 10 bases between them. In germline, CDR1 is SGHTS, CDR2 YDEGEE. CDR3 loop: CASSPPWANYGYTF. Written as DNA, the CDR3 is TGTGCCAGCAGCCCCCCCTGGGCTAACTATGGCTACACCTTC.

This clonotype was found many times. The chain couples TRBV5-1 to TRBJ2-4, with D possibly TRBD2 on 6 matching bases. V was pared by 4 bases and J by 0 bases, with 14 bases between. CDR3 size: 16 residues. Germline V gene sequence: CDR1 SGHRS, CDR2 YFSETQ. CDR3 nucleotides: TGCGCCAGCAGCGTGGGACTCAGCCTAGCCAAAAACATTCAGTACTTC. Translated: CASSVGLSLAKNIQYF.

The V call is TRBV6-1, the J call TRBJ2-3; 7 bases are a match to TRBD2. Per germline, CDR1 MNHNS and CDR2 SASEGT. The V and J ends lost 2 bases and 0 bases, in that order; junction bases with no gene match: 2. The CDR3 loop spans 15 amino acids. CDR3 protein: CASSELSGSTDTQYF. As DNA, the CDR3 is TGTGCCAGCAGTGAACTTAGCGGGAGCACAGATACGCAGTATTTT.

This clonotype appeared many times. CDR3 nucleotide sequence: TGCAGTGCTAGAGATCTACAGGGGAAACGTGAAGCTTTCTTT. It encodes CSARDLQGKREAFF. J is TRBJ1-1 and V is TRBV20-1, with 7 nucleotides matching TRBD1. The trim removed 0 bases at V and 7 bases at J, leaving 8 bases unmatched. Germline CDR1 reads DFQATT; CDR2 reads SNEGSKA (reference sequence). The CDR3 consists of 14 residues.

The sample holds many counts of this clonotype. The V and J genes are TRBV11-2 and TRBJ1-2, with D possibly being TRBD1 (6 bases). The CDR3 extends over 13 amino acids. V lost 5 bases and J lost 5, with 12 bases in between. Germline CDR1 SGHAT, CDR2 FQNNGV. The CDR3, as DNA: TGTGCCAGCAGCCAGGGACACCCATATGGCTACACCTTC. Its translation: CASSQGHPYGYTF.

This clonotype appeared many times. J is TRBJ2-7 and V is TRBV2; 9 bases match TRBD2. V dropped 7 bases and J dropped 5; count of bases not matched to a gene: 15. In germline, CDR1 is SNHLY, CDR2 FYNNEI. The length of the CDR3 is 16 residues. CDR3 coding DNA: TGTGCCAGCATTTCGCAAGCGGGGGGCCCCCTCCACGAGCAGTACTTC. Protein: CASISQAGGPLHEQYF.